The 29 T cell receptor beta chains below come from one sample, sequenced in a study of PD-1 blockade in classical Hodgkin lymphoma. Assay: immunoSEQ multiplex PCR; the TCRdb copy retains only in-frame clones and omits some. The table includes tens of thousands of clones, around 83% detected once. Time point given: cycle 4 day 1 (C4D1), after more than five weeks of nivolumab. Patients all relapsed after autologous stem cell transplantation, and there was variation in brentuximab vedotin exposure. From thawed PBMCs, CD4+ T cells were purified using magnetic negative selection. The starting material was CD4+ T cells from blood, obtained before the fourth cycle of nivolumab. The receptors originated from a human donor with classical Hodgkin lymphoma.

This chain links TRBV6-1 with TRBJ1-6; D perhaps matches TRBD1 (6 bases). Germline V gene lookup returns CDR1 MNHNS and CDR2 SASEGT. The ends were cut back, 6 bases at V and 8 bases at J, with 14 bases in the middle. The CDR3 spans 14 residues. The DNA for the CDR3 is TGTGCCAGCAGGGCCGGGGGCTGGGATTCACCCCTCCACTTT. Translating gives CASRAGGWDSPLHF.

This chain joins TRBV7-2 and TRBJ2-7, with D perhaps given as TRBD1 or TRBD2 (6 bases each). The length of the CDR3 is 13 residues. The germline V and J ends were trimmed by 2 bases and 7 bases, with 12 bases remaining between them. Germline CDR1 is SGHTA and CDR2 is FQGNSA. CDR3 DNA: TGTGCCAGCAGCTTACCGGGGGCTGGAGAGCAGTACTTC. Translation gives CASSLPGAGEQYF.

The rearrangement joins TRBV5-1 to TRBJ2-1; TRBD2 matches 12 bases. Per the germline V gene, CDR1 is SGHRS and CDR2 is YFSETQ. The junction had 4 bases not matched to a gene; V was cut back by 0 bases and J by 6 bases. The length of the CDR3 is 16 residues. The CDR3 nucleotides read TGCGCCAGCAGCTTGGAGCTGACTAGCGGGGGCAATGAGCAGTTCTTC. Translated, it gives CASSLELTSGGNEQFF.

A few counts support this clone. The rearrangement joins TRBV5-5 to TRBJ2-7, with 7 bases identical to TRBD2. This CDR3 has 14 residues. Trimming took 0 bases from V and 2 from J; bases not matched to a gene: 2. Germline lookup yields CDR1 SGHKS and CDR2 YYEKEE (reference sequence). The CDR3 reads CASSLVRGAYEQYF. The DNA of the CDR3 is TGTGCCAGCAGCTTGGTACGGGGGGCCTACGAGCAGTACTTC.

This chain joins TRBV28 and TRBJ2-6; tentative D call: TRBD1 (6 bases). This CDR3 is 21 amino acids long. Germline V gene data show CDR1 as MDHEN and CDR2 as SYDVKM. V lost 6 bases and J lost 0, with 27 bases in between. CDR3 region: CASSRPHLRDTDLSGANVLTF. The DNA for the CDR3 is TGTGCCAGCAGCCGTCCCCACCTCCGGGACACGGACCTCTCTGGGGCCAACGTCCTGACTTTC.

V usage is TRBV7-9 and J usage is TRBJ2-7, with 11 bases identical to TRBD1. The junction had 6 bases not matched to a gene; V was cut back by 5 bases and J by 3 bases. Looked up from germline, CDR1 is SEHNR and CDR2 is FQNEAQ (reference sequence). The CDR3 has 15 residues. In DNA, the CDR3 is TGTGCCAGCAGCCATTTGGGACAGGGGGGCTACGAGCAGTACTTC. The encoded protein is CASSHLGQGGYEQYF.

DNA for the CDR3: TGTGCCAGCTCATCCCAGGAGACCCAGTACTTC. Protein sequence: CASSSQETQYF. The chain joins TRBV18 to TRBJ2-5; D is uncertain. CDR3 size: 11 residues. Germline-derived CDR1 and CDR2 are KGHSH and LQKENI. The V gene lost 5 bases and the J gene lost 5 bases, with 6 bases spanning the gap.

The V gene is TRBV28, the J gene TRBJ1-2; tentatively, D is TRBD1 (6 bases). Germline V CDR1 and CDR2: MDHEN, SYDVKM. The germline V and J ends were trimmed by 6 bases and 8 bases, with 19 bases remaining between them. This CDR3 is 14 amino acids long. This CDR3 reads CASSLGGGAGGYTF. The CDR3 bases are TGTGCCAGCAGCTTAGGGGGGGGCGCGGGAGGCTACACCTTC.

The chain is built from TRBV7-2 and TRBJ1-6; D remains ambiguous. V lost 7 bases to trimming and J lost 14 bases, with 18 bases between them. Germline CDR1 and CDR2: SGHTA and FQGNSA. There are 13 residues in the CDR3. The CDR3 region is CASTQQPQVALHF. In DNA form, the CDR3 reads TGTGCCAGCACCCAGCAGCCCCAGGTGGCCCTCCACTTT. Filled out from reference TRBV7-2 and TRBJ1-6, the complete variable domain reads GAGVSQSPSNKVTEKGKDVELRCDPISGHTALYWYRQSLGQGLEFLIYFQGNSAPDKSGLPSDRFSAERTGGSVSTLTIQRTQQEDSAVYLCASTQQPQVALHFGNGTRLTVT.

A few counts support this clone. The CDR3 sequence: CASSLGSPLHF. The CDR3 bases are TGTGCCAGCAGTTTGGGCTCACCCCTCCACTTT. The V gene is TRBV28, the J gene TRBJ1-6; D call uncertain. Germline-derived CDR1 and CDR2 are MDHEN and SYDVKM. Trimming removed 3 bases at V and 10 bases at J, with 4 bases between. The CDR3 covers 11 residues.

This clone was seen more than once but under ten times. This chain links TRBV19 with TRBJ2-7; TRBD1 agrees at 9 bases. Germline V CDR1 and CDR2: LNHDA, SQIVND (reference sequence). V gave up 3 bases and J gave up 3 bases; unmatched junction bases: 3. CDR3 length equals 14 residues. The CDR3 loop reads CASSMGTGNYEQYF. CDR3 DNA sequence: TGTGCCAGTAGTATGGGGACAGGGAACTACGAGCAGTACTTC.

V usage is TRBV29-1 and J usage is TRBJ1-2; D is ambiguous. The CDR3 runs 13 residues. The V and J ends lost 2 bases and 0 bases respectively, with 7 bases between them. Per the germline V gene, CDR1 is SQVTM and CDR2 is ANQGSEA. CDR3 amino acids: CSVETGANYGYTF. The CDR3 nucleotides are TGCAGCGTTGAAACGGGAGCTAACTATGGCTACACCTTC.

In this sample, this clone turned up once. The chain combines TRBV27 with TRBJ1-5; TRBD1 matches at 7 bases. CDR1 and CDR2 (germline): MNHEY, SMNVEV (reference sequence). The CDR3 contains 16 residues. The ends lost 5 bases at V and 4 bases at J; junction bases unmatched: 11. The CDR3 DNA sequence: TGTGCCAGCAGTCTTCTCGGGACAGAAGCAAATCAGCCCCAGCATTTT. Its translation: CASSLLGTEANQPQHF.

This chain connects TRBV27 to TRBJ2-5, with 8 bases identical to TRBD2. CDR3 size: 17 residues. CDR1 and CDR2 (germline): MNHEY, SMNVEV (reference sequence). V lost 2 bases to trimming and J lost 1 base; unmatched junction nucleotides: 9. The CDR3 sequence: CASSLGAGGHIQETQYF. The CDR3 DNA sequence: TGTGCCAGCAGTTTAGGCGCGGGGGGTCATATCCAAGAGACCCAGTACTTC.

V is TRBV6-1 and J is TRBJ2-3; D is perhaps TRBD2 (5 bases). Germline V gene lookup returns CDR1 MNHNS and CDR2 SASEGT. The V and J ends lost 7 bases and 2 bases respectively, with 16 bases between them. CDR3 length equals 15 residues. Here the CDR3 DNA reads TGTGCCAGCATCCGGTCCGGGGTTCCCACAGATACGCAGTATTTT. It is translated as CASIRSGVPTDTQYF.

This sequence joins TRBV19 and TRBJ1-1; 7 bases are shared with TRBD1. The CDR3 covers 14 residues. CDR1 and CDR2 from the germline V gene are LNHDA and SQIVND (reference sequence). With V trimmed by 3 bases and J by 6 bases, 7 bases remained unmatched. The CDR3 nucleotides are TGTGCCAGTAGTATGGTTCAGGGGGTCGCTGAAGCTTTCTTT. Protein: CASSMVQGVAEAFF.

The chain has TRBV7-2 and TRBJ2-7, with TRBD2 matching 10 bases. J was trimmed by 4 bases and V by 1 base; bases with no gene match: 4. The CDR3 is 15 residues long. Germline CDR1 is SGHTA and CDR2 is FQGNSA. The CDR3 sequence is CASSLVGLAEYEQYF. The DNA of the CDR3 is TGTGCCAGCAGCTTAGTTGGACTAGCGGAATACGAGCAGTACTTC.

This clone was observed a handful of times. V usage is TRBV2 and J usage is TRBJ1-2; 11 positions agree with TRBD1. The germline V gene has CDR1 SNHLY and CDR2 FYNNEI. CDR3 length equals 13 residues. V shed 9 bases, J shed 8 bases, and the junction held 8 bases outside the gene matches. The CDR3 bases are TGTGCCAGGTGGGACAGGGGGATCGACGGCTACACCTTC. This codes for CARWDRGIDGYTF.

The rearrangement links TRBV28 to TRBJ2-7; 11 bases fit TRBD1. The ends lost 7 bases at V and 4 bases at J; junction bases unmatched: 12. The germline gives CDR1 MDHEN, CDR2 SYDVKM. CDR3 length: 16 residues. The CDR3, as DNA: TGTGCCAGCACCACCTTCGGGGACAGGGGGAGATACGAGCAGTACTTC. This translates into CASTTFGDRGRYEQYF.

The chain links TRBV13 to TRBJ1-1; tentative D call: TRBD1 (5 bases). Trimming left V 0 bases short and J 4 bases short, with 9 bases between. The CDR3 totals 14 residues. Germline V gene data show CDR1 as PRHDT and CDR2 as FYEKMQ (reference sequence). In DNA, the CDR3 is TGTGCCAGCAGCTTAGGTCGGGGGGGCACTGAAGCTTTCTTT. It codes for CASSLGRGGTEAFF. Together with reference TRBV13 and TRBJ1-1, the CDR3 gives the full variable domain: AAGVIQSPRHLIKEKRETATLKCYPIPRHDTVYWYQQGPGQDPQFLISFYEKMQSDKGSIPDRFSAQQFSDYHSELNMSSLELGDSALYFCASSLGRGGTEAFFGQGTRLTVV.

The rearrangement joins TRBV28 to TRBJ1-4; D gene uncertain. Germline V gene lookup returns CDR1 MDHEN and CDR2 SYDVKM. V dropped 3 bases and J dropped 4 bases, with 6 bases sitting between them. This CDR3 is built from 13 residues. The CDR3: CASSLNSNEKLFF. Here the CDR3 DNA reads TGTGCCAGCAGTTTGAACAGTAATGAAAAACTGTTTTTT.

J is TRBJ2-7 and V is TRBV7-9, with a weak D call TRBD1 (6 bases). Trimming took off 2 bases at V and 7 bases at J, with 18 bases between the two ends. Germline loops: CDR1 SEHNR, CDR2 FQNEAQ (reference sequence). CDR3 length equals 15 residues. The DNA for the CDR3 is TGTGCCAGCAGCTTAAACTCCAGGGGCCCGTGGGAGCAGTACTTC. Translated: CASSLNSRGPWEQYF.

The CDR3 DNA reads TGTGCCAGCAGCTTAGCCGGGGCGAGTGAAAAACTGTTTTTT. Amino acids: CASSLAGASEKLFF. The V call is TRBV7-2, the J call TRBJ1-4, with D perhaps matching TRBD1 (5 bases). Germline loops: CDR1 SGHTA, CDR2 FQGNSA. CDR3 length equals 14 residues. Trimming stripped 0 bases from V and 7 bases from J, with 9 bases between.

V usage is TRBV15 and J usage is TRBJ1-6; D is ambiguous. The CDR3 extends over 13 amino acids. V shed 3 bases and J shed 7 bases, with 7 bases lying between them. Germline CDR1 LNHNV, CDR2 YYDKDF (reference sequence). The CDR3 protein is CATSRDGNSPLHF. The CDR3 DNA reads TGTGCCACCAGCAGGGACGGAAATTCACCCCTCCACTTT.

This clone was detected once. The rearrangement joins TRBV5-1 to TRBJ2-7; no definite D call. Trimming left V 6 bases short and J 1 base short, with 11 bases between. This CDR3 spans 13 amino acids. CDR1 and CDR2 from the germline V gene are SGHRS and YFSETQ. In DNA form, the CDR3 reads TGCGCCAGCACAAACGGACCGTCCTACGAGCAGTACTTC. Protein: CASTNGPSYEQYF.

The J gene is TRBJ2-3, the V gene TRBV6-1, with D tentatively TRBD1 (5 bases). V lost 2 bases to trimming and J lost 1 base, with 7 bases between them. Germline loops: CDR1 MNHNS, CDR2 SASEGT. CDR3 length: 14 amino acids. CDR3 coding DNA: TGTGCCAGCAGTGAACTGACAGGCACAGATACGCAGTATTTT. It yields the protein CASSELTGTDTQYF.

CDR3 protein: CASSLGLATRSTDTQYF. CDR3 bases: TGCGCCAGCAGCTTGGGCTTAGCGACGAGGAGCACAGATACGCAGTATTTT. This rearrangement joins TRBV5-1 to TRBJ2-3; tentative D call: TRBD2 (5 bases). Germline V lookup: CDR1 SGHRS, CDR2 YFSETQ. There are 17 residues in the CDR3. V lost 0 bases to trimming and J lost 0 bases, with 14 bases between them.

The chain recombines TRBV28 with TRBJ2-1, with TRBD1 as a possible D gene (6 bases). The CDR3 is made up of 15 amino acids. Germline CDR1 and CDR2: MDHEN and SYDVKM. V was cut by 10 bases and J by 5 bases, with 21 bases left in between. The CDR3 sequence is CATHPQGGPNNEQFF. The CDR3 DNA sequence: TGTGCCACCCATCCACAGGGCGGTCCCAACAATGAGCAGTTCTTC.

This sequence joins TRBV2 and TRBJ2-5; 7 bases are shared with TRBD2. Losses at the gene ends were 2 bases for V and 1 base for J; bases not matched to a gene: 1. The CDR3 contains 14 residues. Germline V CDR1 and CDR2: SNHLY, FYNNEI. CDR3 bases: TGTGCCAGCAGTGAACAGCGGGGCCAAGAGACCCAGTACTTC. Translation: CASSEQRGQETQYF.